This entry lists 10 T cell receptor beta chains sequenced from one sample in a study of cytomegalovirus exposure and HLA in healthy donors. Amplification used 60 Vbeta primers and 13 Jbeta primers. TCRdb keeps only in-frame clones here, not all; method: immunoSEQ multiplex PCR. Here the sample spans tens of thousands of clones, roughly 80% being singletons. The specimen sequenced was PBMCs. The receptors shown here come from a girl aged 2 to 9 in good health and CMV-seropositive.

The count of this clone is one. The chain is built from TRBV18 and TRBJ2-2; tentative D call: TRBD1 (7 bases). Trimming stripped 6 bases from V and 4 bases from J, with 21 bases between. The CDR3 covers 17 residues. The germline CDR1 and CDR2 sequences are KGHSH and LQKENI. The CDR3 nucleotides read TGTGCCAGCTCCCGCGTTGGAGGGGGCGGCATCACCGGGGAGCTGTTTTTT. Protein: CASSRVGGGGITGELFF.

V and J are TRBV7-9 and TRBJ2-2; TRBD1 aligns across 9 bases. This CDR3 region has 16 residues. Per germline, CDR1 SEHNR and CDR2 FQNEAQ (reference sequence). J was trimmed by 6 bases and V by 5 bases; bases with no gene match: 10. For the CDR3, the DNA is TGTGCCAGCAGCCCTCACAGGGGGCAGGTTGCCGGGGAGCTGTTTTTT. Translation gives CASSPHRGQVAGELFF.

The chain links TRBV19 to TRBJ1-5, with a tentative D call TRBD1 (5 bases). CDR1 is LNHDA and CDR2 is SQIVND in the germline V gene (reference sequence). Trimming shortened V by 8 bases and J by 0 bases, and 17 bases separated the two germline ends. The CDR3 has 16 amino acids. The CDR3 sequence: CASVNQGLGSNQPQHF. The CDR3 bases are TGTGCCAGTGTTAACCAGGGTTTAGGTAGCAATCAGCCCCAGCATTTT.

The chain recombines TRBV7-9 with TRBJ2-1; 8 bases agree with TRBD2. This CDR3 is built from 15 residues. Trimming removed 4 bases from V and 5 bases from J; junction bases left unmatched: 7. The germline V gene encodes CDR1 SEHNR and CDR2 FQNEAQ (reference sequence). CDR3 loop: CASSWDTSGDNEQFF. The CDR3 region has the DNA TGTGCCAGCAGCTGGGACACTAGCGGAGACAATGAGCAGTTCTTC.

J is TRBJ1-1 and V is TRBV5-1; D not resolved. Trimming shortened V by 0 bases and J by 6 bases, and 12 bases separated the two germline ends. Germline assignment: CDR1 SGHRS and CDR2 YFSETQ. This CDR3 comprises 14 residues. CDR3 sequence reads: CASSLVAGSAEAFF. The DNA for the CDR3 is TGCGCCAGCAGCTTGGTGGCGGGGTCGGCTGAAGCTTTCTTT.

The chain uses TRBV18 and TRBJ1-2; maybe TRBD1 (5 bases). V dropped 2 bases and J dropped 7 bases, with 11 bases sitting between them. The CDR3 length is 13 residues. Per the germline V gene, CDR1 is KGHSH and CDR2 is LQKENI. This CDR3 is CASSPSQGVGYTF. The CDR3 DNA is TGTGCCAGCTCACCATCGCAGGGTGTTGGCTACACCTTC.

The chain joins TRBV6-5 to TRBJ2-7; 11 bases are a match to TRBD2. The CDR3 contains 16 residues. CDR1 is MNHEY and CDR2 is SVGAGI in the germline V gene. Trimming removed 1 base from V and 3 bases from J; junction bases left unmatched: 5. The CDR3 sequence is CASSYYSGTSGYEQYF. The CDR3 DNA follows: TGTGCCAGCAGTTACTATTCCGGGACTAGCGGCTACGAGCAGTACTTC.

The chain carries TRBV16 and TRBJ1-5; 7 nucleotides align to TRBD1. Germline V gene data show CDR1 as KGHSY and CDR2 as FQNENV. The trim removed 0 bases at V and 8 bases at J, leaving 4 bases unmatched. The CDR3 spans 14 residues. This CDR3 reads CASSQSAQGEPQHF. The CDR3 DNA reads TGTGCCAGCAGCCAATCCGCCCAGGGGGAGCCCCAGCATTTT.

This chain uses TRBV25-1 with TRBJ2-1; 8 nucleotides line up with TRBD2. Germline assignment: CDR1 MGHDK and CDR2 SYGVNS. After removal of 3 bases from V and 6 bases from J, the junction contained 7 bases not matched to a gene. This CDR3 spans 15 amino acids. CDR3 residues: CASSENPGTSNEQFF. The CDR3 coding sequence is TGTGCCAGCAGTGAGAATCCCGGGACTAGCAATGAGCAGTTCTTC. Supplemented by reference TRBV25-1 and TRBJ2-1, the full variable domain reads EADIYQTPRYLVIGTGKKITLECSQTMGHDKMYWYQQDPGMELHLIHYSYGVNSTEKGDLSSESTVSRIRTEHFPLTLESARPSHTSQYLCASSENPGTSNEQFFGPGTRLTVL.

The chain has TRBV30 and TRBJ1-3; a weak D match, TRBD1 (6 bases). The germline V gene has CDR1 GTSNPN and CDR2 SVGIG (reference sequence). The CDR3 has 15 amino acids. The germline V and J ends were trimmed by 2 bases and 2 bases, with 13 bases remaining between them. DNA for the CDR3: TGTGCCTGGAGTCACAGGGTCGGTACTGGAAACACCATATATTTT. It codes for CAWSHRVGTGNTIYF.